This passage covers 18 T cell receptor beta chains from one sample sequenced in a study of blood T cell repertoires in COVID-19. Measured with immunoSEQ multiplex PCR; TCRdb has only the in-frame clones, and not every one. The data show around 100,000 clones, 70% to 85% seen once. The source material was peripheral blood. The receptor set was obtained from a woman aged 55-70 years with acute or convalescent COVID-19.

This clone was seen only a few times. The chain joins TRBV10-3 to TRBJ2-3; 9 bases fit TRBD1. Germline CDR1 ENHRY, CDR2 SYGVKD. The CDR3 consists of 15 residues. The V and J ends lost 4 bases and 4 bases, in that order; junction bases with no gene match: 6. Written as DNA, the CDR3 is TGTGCCATCAGTGCGGGGACAGGGAGGGCAGATACGCAGTATTTT. This codes for CAISAGTGRADTQYF.

This clone came up once. In nucleotides, the CDR3 is TGTGCCACCCGCGATAGACAGAATTCACCCCTCCACTTT. Translated, it gives CATRDRQNSPLHF. V and J are TRBV28 and TRBJ1-6, with D possibly matching TRBD1 (5 bases). The CDR3 spans 13 residues. Germline loops: CDR1 MDHEN, CDR2 SYDVKM. V was pared by 10 bases and J by 7 bases, with 14 bases between.

This clone was seen a single time. The rearrangement joins TRBV11-2 to TRBJ1-6; D may be TRBD1 (5 bases). The V end lost 5 bases, the J end lost 6 bases, and 20 bases lay between the germline ends. The CDR3 length is 17 residues. Germline CDR1 SGHAT, CDR2 FQNNGV. The DNA of the CDR3 is TGTGCCAGCAGCCCTTTCGGAGACAGTTTCGTTAATTCACCCCTCCACTTT. Translation: CASSPFGDSFVNSPLHF.

This clone has just a few counts. The rearrangement uses TRBV12-5 and TRBJ1-1; TRBD1 aligns across 8 bases. The length of the CDR3 is 18 residues. After removal of 6 bases from V and 0 bases from J, the junction contained 15 bases not matched to a gene. The germline V gene encodes CDR1 LGHNT and CDR2 FRNRAP. CDR3 sequence (DNA): TGTGCTAGTGGCTATACCCAAGGGACAGGCAACATGAACACTGAAGCTTTCTTT. This translates into CASGYTQGTGNMNTEAFF.

This rearrangement joins TRBV7-2 to TRBJ1-4, with D unclear. The ends were cut back, 2 bases at V and 4 bases at J, with 14 bases in the middle. Germline assignment: CDR1 SGHTA and CDR2 FQGNSA. The CDR3 has 16 amino acids. CDR3 region: CASSLSGSTNNEKLFF. The CDR3 coding sequence is TGTGCCAGCAGCTTATCTGGCTCCACCAATAATGAAAAACTGTTTTTT.

This clone was detected only a few times. This sequence joins TRBV11-1 and TRBJ1-2; the match to TRBD1 covers 10 bases. Per the germline V gene, CDR1 is SGHAT and CDR2 is FQDESV (reference sequence). The CDR3 runs 13 residues. V lost 8 bases, J lost 3 bases, and 3 bases stayed unmatched. The CDR3 spells CASGGQGDYGYTF. CDR3 nucleotide sequence: TGTGCCAGCGGAGGACAGGGGGACTATGGCTACACCTTC.

V is TRBV9 and J is TRBJ2-3; 11 positions match TRBD2. With 4 bases clipped from V and 5 bases from J, the junction kept 3 bases outside the gene matches. The CDR3 contains 14 residues. CDR1 and CDR2 from the germline V gene are SGDLS and YYNGEE. Here the CDR3 reads CASSLTSGGDTQYF. The CDR3 DNA follows: TGTGCCAGCAGCCTTACTAGCGGGGGAGATACGCAGTATTTT.

J is TRBJ1-2 and V is TRBV5-1; 10 bases align to TRBD1. Germline V gene sequence: CDR1 SGHRS, CDR2 YFSETQ. This CDR3 is 17 amino acids long. The trim removed 0 bases at V and 1 base at J, leaving 6 bases unmatched. CDR3 DNA sequence: TGCGCCAGCAGCTTGGTAGGGACAGGGGATTTTAACTATGGCTACACCTTC. Translation gives CASSLVGTGDFNYGYTF.

The chain carries TRBV3-1 (or the pseudogene TRBV3-2) and TRBJ1-1, with a weak D call TRBD1 (5 bases). The CDR3 sequence is 14 residues long. Germline V CDR1 and CDR2: LGHDT, YNNKEL (reference sequence). V was trimmed by 6 bases and J by 0 bases, leaving 11 bases between them. As DNA, the CDR3 is TGTGCCAGCAGTCGGCAGACAGTGAACACTGAAGCTTTCTTT. Translated: CASSRQTVNTEAFF.

V usage is TRBV3-1 (or the pseudogene TRBV3-2) and J usage is TRBJ1-2; 10 positions agree with TRBD1. The CDR3 length is 14 residues. From germline, CDR1 is LGHDT and CDR2 YNNKEL (reference sequence). V shed 4 bases and J 8 bases; nucleotides not matched to a gene: 7. Written as DNA, the CDR3 is TGTGCCAGCAGCCTTTCGGGACAGGGGCACGGCTACACCTTC. Protein product: CASSLSGQGHGYTF.

This clone has only one observation. V and J are TRBV7-9 and TRBJ2-2; a weak D match, TRBD2 (5 bases). The CDR3 spans 16 residues. Germline V lookup: CDR1 SEHNR, CDR2 FQNEAQ (reference sequence). Trimming shortened V by 7 bases and J by 5 bases, and 20 bases separated the two germline ends. The DNA for the CDR3 is TGTGCCAGCACCATCCCCGGGGTCTCGGGTACCGGGGAGCTGTTTTTT. As protein: CASTIPGVSGTGELFF.

This clone qualifies as medium-sized. The chain has TRBV28 and TRBJ2-1, with a tentative D call TRBD2 (6 bases). The CDR3 extends over 16 amino acids. V was shortened by 6 bases and J by 4 bases, with 19 bases between the two germline ends. The germline V gene has CDR1 MDHEN and CDR2 SYDVKM. This CDR3 is CASSFSGGKRYNEQFF. Here the CDR3 DNA reads TGTGCCAGCAGCTTTTCCGGGGGTAAACGTTACAATGAGCAGTTCTTC.

The V gene is TRBV7-9, the J gene TRBJ1-1; perhaps TRBD1 as D (6 bases). The V end was cut by 5 bases, the J end by 6 bases, with 16 bases between. This CDR3 comprises 14 residues. The germline CDR1 and CDR2 sequences are SEHNR and FQNEAQ (reference sequence). This chain's CDR3 is CASSAAYGGPEAFF. CDR3 DNA: TGTGCCAGCAGCGCCGCGTACGGGGGGCCTGAAGCTTTCTTT.

The V and J genes are TRBV12-3 or TRBV12-4 and TRBJ1-2, with 7 bases that match TRBD1. V shed 7 bases and J 3 bases; nucleotides not matched to a gene: 5. The CDR3 spans 13 residues. The CDR3 is CASNFDRDYGYTF. The DNA for the CDR3 is TGTGCCAGCAACTTCGACAGGGACTATGGCTACACCTTC.

The chain recombines TRBV6-5 with TRBJ2-5; 7 nucleotides align to TRBD1. This CDR3 has 15 residues. The germline V gene encodes CDR1 MNHEY and CDR2 SVGAGI. V dropped 0 bases and J dropped 4; count of bases not matched to a gene: 5. CDR3 bases: TGTGCCAGCAGTTACTCGAGGGGGCTAGGAGAGACCCAGTACTTC. It translates to CASSYSRGLGETQYF.

The V call is TRBV10-2, the J call TRBJ2-3, with 13 bases aligning to TRBD2. The germline gives CDR1 WSHSY, CDR2 SAAADI. V lost 6 bases to trimming and J lost 2 bases; unmatched junction nucleotides: 2. The CDR3 consists of 15 residues. CDR3 coding DNA: TGCGCCAGCAGGGGGACTAGCGGGATCACAGATACGCAGTATTTT. Residues: CASRGTSGITDTQYF.

The V gene is TRBV5-1, the J gene TRBJ2-1, with 7 nucleotides matching TRBD1. Trimming at V came to 5 bases and at J to 6 bases, leaving 5 bases not matched to a gene. The CDR3 is 13 amino acids. Germline CDR1 reads SGHRS; CDR2 reads YFSETQ. CDR3 nucleotides: TGCGCCAGCAGAAGAACAGGGGCCAATGAGCAGTTCTTC. Protein product: CASRRTGANEQFF.

The chain is built from TRBV2 and TRBJ2-3; TRBD2 aligns across 7 bases. Unmatched junction bases numbered 4, after V lost 5 bases and J lost 5 bases. In germline, CDR1 is SNHLY, CDR2 FYNNEI. The CDR3 spans 13 residues. CDR3 sequence: CASSRLAIDTQYF. As DNA, the CDR3 is TGTGCCAGCAGTCGACTAGCAATAGATACGCAGTATTTT. Full variable domain (remainder filled in from reference TRBV2 and TRBJ2-3): EPEVTQTPSHQVTQMGQEVILRCVPISNHLYFYWYRQILGQKVEFLVSFYNNEISEKSEIFDDQFSVERPDGSNFTLKIRSTKLEDSAMYFCASSRLAIDTQYFGPGTRLTVL.